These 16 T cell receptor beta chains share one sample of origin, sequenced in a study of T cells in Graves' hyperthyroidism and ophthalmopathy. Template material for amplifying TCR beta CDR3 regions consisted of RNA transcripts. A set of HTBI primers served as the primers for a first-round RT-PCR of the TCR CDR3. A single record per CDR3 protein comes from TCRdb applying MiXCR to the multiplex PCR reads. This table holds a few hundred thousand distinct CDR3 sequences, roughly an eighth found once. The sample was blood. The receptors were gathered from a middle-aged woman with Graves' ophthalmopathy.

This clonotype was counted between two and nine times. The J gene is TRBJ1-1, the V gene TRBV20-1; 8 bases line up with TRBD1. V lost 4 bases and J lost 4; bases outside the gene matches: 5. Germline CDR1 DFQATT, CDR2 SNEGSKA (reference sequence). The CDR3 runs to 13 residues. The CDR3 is CSATRTGSTEAFF. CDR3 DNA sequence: TGCAGTGCTACCAGGACAGGGAGCACTGAAGCTTTCTTT.

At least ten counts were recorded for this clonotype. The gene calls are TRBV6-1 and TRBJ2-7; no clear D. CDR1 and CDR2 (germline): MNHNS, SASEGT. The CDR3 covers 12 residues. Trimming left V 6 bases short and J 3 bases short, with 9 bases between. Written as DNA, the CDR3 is TGTGCCAGCAGGCTTAACAGCTACGAGCAGTACTTC. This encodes CASRLNSYEQYF.

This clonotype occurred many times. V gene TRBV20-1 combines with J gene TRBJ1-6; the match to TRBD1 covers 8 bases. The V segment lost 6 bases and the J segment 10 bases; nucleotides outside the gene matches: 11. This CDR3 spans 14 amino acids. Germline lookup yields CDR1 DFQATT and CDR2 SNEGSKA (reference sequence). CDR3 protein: CSATTGTGLSPLHF. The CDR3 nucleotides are TGCAGTGCCACCACCGGGACAGGACTGTCACCCCTCCACTTT.

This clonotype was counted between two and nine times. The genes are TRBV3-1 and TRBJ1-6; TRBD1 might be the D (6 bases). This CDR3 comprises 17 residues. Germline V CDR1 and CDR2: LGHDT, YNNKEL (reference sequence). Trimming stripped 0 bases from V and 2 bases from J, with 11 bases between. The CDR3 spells CASSQDRGDTYNSPLHF. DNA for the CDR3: TGTGCCAGCAGCCAAGATCGAGGGGACACCTATAATTCACCCCTCCACTTT.

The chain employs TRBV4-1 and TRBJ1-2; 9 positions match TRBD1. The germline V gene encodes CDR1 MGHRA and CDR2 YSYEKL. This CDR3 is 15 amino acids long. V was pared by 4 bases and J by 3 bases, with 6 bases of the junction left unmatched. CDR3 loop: CASSRKGQGDYGYTF. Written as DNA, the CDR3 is TGCGCCAGCAGCCGAAAGGGACAGGGCGACTATGGCTACACCTTC.

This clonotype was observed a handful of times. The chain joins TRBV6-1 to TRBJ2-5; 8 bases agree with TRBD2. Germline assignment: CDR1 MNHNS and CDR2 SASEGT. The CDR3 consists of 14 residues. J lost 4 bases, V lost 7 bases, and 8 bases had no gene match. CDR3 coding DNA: TGTGCCAGCACCTTAAGCGGGGGAGGAGAGACCCAGTACTTC. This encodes CASTLSGGGETQYF.

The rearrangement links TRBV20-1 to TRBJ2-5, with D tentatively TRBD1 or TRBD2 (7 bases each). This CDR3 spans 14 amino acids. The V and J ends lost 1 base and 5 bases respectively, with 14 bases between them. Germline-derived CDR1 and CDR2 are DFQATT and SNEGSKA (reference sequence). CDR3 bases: TGCAGTGCTAGAGGTGGGAGGGGGCGGGAGACCCAGTACTTC. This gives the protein CSARGGRGRETQYF.

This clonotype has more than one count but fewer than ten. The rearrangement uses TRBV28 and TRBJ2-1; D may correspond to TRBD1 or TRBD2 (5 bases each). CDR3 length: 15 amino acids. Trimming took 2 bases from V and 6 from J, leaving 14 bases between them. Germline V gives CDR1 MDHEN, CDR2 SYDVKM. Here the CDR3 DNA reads TGTGCCAGCAGTTTAAGGGGTGCGGGTATCAATGAGCAGTTCTTC. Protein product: CASSLRGAGINEQFF.

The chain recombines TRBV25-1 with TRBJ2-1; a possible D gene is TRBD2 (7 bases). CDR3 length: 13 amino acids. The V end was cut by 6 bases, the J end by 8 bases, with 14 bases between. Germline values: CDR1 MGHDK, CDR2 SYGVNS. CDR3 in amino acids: CASRSGGADEQFF. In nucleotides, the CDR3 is TGTGCCAGCAGAAGTGGGGGGGCCGATGAGCAGTTCTTC. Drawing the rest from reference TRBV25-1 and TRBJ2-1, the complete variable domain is EADIYQTPRYLVIGTGKKITLECSQTMGHDKMYWYQQDPGMELHLIHYSYGVNSTEKGDLSSESTVSRIRTEHFPLTLESARPSHTSQYLCASRSGGADEQFFGPGTRLTVL.

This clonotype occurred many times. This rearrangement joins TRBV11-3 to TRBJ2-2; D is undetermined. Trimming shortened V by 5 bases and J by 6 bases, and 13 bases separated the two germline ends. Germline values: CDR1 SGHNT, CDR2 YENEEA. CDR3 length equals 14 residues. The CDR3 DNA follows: TGTGCCAGCAGCCACAACGCCCTTTCCGGGGAGCTGTTTTTT. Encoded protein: CASSHNALSGELFF.

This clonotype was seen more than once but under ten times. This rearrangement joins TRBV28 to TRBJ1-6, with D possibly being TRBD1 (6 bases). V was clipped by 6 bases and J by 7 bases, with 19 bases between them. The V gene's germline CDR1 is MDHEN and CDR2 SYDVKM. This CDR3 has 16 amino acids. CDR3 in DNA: TGTGCCAGCAGCCCCCCCACAGGGACACGGAATTCACCCCTCCACTTT. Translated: CASSPPTGTRNSPLHF.

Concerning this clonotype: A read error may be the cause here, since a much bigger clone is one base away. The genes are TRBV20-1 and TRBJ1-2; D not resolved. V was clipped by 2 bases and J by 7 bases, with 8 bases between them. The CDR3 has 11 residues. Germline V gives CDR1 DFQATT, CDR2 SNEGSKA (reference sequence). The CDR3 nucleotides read TGCAGTGCTAGACGATTAGGTGGCTACACCTTC. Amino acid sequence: CSARRLGGYTF.

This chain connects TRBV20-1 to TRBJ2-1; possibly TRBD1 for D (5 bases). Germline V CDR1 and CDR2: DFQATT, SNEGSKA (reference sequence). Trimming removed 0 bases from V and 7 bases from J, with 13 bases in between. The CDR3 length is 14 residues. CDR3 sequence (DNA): TGCAGTGCTAGAGACGCTTTAACAGGAAATGAGCAGTTCTTC. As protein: CSARDALTGNEQFF.

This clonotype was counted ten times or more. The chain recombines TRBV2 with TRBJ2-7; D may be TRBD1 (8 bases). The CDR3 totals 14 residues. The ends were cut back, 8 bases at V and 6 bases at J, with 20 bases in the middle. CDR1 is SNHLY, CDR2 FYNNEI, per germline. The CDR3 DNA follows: TGTGCCAGCGGGGGGGACAGGTGGTCTCTCGAGCAGTACTTC. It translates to CASGGDRWSLEQYF.

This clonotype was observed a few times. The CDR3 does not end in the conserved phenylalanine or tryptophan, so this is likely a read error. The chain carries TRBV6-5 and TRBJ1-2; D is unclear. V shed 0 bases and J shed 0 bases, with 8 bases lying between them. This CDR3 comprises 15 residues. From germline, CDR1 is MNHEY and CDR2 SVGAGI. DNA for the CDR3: TGTGCCAGCAGTTACTCCCGATCAGCTAACTATGGCTACACCCTC. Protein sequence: CASSYSRSANYGYTL.

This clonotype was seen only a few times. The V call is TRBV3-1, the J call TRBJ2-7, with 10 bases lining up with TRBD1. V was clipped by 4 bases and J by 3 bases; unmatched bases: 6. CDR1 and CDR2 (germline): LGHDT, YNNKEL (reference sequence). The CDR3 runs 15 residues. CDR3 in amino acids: CASSPTGQGNYEQYF. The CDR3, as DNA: TGTGCCAGCAGCCCGACGGGACAGGGGAACTACGAGCAGTACTTC.